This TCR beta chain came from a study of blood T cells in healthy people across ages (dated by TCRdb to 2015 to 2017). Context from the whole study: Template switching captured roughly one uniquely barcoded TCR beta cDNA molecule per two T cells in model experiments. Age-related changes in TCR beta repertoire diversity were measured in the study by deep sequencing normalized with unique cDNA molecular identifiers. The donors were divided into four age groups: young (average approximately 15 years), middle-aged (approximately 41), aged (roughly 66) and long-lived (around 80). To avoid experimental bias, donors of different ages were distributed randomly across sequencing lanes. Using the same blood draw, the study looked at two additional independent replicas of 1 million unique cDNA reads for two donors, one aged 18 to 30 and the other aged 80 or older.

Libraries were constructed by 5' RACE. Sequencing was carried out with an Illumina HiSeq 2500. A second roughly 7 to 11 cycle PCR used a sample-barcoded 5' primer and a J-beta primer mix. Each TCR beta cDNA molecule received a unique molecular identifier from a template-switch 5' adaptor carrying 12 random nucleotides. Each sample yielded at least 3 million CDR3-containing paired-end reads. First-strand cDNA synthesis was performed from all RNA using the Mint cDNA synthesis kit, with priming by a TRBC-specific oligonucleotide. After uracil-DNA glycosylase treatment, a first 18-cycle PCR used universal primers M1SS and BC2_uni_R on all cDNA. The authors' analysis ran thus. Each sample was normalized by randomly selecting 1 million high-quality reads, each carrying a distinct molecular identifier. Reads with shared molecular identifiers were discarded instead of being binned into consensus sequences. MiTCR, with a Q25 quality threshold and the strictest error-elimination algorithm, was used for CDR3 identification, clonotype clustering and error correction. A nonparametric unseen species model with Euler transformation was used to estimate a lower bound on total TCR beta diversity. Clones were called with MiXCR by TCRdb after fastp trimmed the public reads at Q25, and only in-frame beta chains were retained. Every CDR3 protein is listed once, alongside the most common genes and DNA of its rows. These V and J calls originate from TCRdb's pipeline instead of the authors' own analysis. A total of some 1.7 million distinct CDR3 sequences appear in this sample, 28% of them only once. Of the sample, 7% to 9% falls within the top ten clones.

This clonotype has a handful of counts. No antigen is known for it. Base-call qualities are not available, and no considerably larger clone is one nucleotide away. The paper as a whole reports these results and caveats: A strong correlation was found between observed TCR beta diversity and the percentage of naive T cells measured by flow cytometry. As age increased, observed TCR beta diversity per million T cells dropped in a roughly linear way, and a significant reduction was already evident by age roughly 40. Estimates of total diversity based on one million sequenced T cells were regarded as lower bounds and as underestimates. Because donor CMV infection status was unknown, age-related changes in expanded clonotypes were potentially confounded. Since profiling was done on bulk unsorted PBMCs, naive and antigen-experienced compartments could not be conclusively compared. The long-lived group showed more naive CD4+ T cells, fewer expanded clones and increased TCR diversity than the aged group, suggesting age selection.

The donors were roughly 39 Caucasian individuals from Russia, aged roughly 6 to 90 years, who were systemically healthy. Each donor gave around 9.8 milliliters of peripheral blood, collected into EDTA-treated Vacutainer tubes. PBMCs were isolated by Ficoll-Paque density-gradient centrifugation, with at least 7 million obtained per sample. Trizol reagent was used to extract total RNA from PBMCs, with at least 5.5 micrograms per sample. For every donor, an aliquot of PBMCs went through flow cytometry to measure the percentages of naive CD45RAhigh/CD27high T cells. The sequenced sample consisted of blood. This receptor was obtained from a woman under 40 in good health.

The CDR3 region has the sequence CSVTRDSTDTQYF. The nucleotide sequence is given as TGCAGCGTAACCCGGGACAGCACAGATACGCAGTATTTT. The sequence is built from TRBV29-1 and TRBJ2-3; the D assignment is uncertain and may be TRBD1 or TRBD2, with 5 bases supporting each. CDR1 and CDR2, looked up from the germline V gene, are SQVTM and ANQGSEA. The CDR3 sequence holds 13 residues, the cysteine and phenylalanine included. Only the CDR3 part of the read is kept: 39 bases, read in frame from the first base. V gives up 6 bases and J gives up 0 bases, and the segment between their germline ends measures 10 bases.